This T cell receptor beta chain was identified in a study of blood T cell repertoires in COVID-19 (TCRdb year 2020). As for the study more broadly: The collaborator samples originated in the United States, Italy and Spain and spanned the acute and convalescent phases of COVID-19. The prospective study material was composed of cDNA or gDNA derived from T cells, B-cell-depleted T cells, or PBMCs. Where available, HLA class I and class II types were obtained from metadata supplied by the sample provider rather than from assay-based typing. Sample metadata almost always included a de-identified subject ID, COVID-19 status, age in years and sex. The samples were drawn from the first 160 participants of the ongoing ImmuneRACE study and from 1,254 subjects provided by 6 global collaborators. Deeply sampled blood TCRbeta repertoires from subjects exposed to, actively infected with, or recovered from COVID-19 were included in the dataset. A freely available public database, intended as a resource for researchers studying the immune response to SARS-CoV-2, is where the repertoires were released. Study-level results and caveats: The quantity of clinical and demographic metadata differed by source and by participant and was supplied without curation.

Participants in the prospective study were enrolled through a virtual design, were aged roughly 18 to 90 years, and lived in 24 United States geographic areas. In the prospective study, cohorts were assigned on the basis of participant-reported clinical history obtained from a screening survey and a study questionnaire. Recovered participants in ImmuneRACE Cohort 3 were defined as having two consecutive negative NP/OP PCR tests, clearance from a healthcare professional, or resolution of symptoms. Each participant in the prospective study had whole blood, serum and a nasopharyngeal or oropharyngeal swab collected by mobile phlebotomists. Prospective study participants could optionally give additional blood draws and questionnaires over an approximately two-month period. Before DNA extraction, blood samples from the prospective study were shipped at room temperature or frozen. The immunoSEQ Assay, a bias-controlled multiplex PCR, was used to amplify TCRbeta CDR3 regions from genomic DNA. The authors' analysis ran thus. The number of nucleated cells in each sample was estimated from the amplification of reference gene primers within the assay. Sequence reads were collapsed and filtered to measure the absolute abundance of every unique TCRbeta CDR3 rearrangement. For each sample, productive Simpson clonality was calculated as the square root of Simpson's diversity index over productive rearrangements. The table comes from immuneACCESS by way of TCRdb, which keeps in-frame sequences with V and J called. Part of the clones is missing from these tables; in studies checked, under half for an unresolved V gene and the rest for unknown reasons. V, J and clone size reflect that table, while D and trimming were determined from the DNA. Recorded for this sample are 300,000 to 400,000 clones; about 90% of them occurred a single time. About 0.93% of the sample belongs to the ten largest clones.

The germline ends are 12 bases apart after V is trimmed by 0 bases and J by 7 bases. Spanning cysteine to phenylalanine, the CDR3 consists of 14 amino acids. Just the 42-base CDR3 DNA is kept, in frame starting at base 1. Via the germline V gene, CDR1 is SGHRS and CDR2 YFSETQ. Of note for this clone: Its antigen is still unknown. No base-level quality is on record; no much larger clone is a single base apart.

This receptor was obtained from a woman under 40 who had recovered from COVID-19. Specimen: PBMCs or T cells enriched from blood (not recorded which). The chain uses TRBV5-1 and TRBJ2-3; TRBD1 could be the D gene, as 5 bases match. CDR3 loop: CASSLALDSNTQYF. The nucleotides are TGCGCCAGCAGCTTGGCCCTTGACAGCAATACGCAGTATTTT.